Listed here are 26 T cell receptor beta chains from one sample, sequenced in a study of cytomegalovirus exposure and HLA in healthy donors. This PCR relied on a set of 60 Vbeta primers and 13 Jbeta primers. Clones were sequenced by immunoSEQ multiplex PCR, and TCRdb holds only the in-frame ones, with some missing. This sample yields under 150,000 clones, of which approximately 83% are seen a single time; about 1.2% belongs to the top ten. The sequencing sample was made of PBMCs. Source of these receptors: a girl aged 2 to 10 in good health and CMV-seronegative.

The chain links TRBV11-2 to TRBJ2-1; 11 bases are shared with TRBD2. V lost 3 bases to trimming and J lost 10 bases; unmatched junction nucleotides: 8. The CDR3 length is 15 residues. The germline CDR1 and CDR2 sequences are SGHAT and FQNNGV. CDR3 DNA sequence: TGTGCCAGCAGCTTTTTACTAGCGGGAGAGGGGGAGCAGTTCTTC. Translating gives CASSFLLAGEGEQFF. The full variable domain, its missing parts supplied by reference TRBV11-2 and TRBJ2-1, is EAGVAQSPRYKIIEKRQSVAFWCNPISGHATLYWYQQILGQGPKLLIQFQNNGVVDDSQLPKDRFSAERLKGVDSTLKIQPAKLEDSAVYLCASSFLLAGEGEQFFGPGTRLTVL.

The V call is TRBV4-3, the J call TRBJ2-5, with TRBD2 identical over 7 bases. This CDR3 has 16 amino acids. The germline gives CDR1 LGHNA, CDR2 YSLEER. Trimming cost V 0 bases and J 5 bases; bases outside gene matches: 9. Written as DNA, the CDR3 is TGCGCCAGCAGCCAAGACTACGGGGAGGGTAGGGAGACCCAGTACTTC. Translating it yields CASSQDYGEGRETQYF.

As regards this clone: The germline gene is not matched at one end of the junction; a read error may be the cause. DNA of the CDR3: TGTGCCAGCAGCTTAGTTTGGACTCCCCGGGGGATTCCAGATGCGCAGTATTTT. This sequence encodes CASSLVWTPRGIPDAQYF. This sequence joins TRBV7-2 and TRBJ2-3; TRBD2 might be the D (6 bases). Germline CDR1 SGHTA, CDR2 FQGNSA. This CDR3 spans 18 amino acids. The variable domain in full, completed from reference TRBV7-2 and TRBJ2-3, reads GAGVSQSPSNKVTEKGKDVELRCDPISGHTALYWYRQSLGQGLEFLIYFQGNSAPDKSGLPSDRFSAERTGGSVSTLTIQRTQQEDSAVYLCASSLVWTPRGIPDAQYFGPGTRLTVL.

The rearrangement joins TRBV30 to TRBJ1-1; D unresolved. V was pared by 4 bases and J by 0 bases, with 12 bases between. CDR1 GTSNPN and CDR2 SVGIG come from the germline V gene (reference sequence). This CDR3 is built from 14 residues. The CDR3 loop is CAWNQHKMNTEAFF. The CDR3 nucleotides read TGTGCCTGGAACCAACACAAAATGAACACTGAAGCTTTCTTT. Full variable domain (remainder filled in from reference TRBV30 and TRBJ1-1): SQTIHQWPATLVQPVGSPLSLECTVEGTSNPNLYWYRQAAGRGLQLLFYSVGIGQISSEVPQNLSASRPQDRQFILSSKKLLLSDSGFYLCAWNQHKMNTEAFFGQGTRLTVV.

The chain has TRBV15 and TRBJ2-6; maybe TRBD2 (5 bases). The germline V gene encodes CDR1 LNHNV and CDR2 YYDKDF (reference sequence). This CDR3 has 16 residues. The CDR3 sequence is CATRQKVISGANVLTF. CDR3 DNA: TGTGCTACTAGGCAGAAGGTGATCTCGGGGGCCAACGTCCTGACTTTC.

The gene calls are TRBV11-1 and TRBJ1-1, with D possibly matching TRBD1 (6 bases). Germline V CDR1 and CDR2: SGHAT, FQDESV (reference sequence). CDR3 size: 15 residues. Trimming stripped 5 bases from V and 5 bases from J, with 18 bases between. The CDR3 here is CASSRGRGLRTEAFF. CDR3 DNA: TGTGCCAGCAGCCGGGGGAGGGGGTTAAGGACTGAAGCTTTCTTT.

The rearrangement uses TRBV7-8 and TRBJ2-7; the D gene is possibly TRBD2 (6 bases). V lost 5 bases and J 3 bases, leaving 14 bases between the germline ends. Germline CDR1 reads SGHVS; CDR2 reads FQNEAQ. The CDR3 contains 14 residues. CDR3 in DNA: TGTGCCAGCAGCCCCCGCGGGATGATCTACGAGCAGTACTTC. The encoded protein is CASSPRGMIYEQYF.

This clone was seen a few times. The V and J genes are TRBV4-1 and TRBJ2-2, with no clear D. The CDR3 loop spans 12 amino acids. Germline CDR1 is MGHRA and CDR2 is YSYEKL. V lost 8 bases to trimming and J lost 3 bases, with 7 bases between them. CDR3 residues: CASGSDTGELFF. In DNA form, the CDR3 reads TGCGCCAGCGGTTCAGACACCGGGGAGCTGTTTTTT.

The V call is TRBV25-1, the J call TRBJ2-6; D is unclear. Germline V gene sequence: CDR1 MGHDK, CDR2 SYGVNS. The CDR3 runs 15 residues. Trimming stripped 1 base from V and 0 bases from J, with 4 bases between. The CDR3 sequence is CASSEFSSGANVLTF. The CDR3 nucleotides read TGTGCCAGCAGTGAATTTAGCTCTGGGGCCAACGTCCTGACTTTC. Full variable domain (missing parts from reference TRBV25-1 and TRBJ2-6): EADIYQTPRYLVIGTGKKITLECSQTMGHDKMYWYQQDPGMELHLIHYSYGVNSTEKGDLSSESTVSRIRTEHFPLTLESARPSHTSQYLCASSEFSSGANVLTFGAGSRLTVL.

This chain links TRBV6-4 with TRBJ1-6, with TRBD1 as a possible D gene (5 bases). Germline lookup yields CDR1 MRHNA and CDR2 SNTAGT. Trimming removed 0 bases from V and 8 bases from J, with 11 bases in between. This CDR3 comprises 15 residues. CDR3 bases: TGTGCCAGCAGTGACTCGGCAGGGCAAGATTCACCCCTCCACTTT. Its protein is CASSDSAGQDSPLHF.

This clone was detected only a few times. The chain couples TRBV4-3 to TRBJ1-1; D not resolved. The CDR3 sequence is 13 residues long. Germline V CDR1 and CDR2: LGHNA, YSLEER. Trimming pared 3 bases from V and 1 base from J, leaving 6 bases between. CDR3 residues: CASSHSENTEAFF. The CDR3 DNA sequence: TGCGCCAGCAGCCATAGTGAGAACACTGAAGCTTTCTTT.

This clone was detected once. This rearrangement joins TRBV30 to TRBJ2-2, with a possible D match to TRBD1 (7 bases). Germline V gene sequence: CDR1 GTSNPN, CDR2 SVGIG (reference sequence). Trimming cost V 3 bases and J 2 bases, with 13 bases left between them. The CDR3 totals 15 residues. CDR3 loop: CAWRRGQTNTGELFF. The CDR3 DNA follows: TGTGCCTGGAGGCGGGGACAGACTAACACCGGGGAGCTGTTTTTT.

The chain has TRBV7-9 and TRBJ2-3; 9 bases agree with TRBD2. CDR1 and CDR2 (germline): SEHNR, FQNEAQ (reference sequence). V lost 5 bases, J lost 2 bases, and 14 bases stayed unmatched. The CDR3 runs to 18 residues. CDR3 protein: CASSEGVAGASATDTQYF. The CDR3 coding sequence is TGTGCCAGCAGCGAGGGGGTAGCGGGAGCTTCAGCCACAGATACGCAGTATTTT.

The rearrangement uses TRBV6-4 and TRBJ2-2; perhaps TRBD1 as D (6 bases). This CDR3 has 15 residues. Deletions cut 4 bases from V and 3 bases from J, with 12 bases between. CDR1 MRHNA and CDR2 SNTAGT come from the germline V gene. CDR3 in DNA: TGTGCCAGCAGTGCTGACAGGTCTGACACCGGGGAGCTGTTTTTT. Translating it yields CASSADRSDTGELFF.

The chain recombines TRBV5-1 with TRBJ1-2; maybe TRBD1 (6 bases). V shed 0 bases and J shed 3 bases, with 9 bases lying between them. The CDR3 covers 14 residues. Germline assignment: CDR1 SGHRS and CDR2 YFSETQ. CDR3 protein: CASSLAAGDYGYTF. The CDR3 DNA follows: TGCGCCAGCAGCTTGGCCGCAGGGGACTATGGCTACACCTTC.

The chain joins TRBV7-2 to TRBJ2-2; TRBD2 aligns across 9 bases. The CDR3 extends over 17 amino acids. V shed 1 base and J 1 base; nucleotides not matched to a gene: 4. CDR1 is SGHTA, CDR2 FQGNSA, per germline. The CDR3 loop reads CASSLVSGSLNTGELFF. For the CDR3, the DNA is TGTGCCAGCAGCTTAGTTAGCGGGAGCTTGAACACCGGGGAGCTGTTTTTT.

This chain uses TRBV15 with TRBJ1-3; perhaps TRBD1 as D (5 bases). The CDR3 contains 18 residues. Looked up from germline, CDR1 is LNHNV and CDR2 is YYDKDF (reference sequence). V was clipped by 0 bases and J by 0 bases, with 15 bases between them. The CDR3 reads CATSRDLGRATSGNTIYF. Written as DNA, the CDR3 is TGTGCCACCAGCAGAGATCTGGGCAGGGCTACCTCTGGAAACACCATATATTTT.

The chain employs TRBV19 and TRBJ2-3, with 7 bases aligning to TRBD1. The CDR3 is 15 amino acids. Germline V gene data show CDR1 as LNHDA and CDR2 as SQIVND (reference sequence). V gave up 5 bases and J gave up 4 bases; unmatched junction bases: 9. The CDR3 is CASSSRDSFPDTQYF. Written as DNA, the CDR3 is TGTGCCAGTAGTTCCCGGGACAGCTTCCCAGATACGCAGTATTTT.

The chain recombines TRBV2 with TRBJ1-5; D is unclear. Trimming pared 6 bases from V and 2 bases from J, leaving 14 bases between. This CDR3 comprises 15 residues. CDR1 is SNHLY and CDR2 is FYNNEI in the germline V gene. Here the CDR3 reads CASRWEVMGNQPQHF. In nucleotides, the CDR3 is TGTGCCAGCAGGTGGGAGGTGATGGGCAATCAGCCCCAGCATTTT.

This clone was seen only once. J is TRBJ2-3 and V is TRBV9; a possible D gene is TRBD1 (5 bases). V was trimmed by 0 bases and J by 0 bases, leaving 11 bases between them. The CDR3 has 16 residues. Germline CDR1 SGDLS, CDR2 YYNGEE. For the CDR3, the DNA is TGTGCCAGCAGCGTAGATCTGCAGGGAAGCACAGATACGCAGTATTTT. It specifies CASSVDLQGSTDTQYF.

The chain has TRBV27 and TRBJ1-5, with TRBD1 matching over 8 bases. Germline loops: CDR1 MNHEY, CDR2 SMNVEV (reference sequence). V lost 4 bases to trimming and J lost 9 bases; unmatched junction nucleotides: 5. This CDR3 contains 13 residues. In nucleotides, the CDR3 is TGTGCCAGCAGTTCCGACAGGGGAGCGCCCCAGCATTTT. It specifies CASSSDRGAPQHF.

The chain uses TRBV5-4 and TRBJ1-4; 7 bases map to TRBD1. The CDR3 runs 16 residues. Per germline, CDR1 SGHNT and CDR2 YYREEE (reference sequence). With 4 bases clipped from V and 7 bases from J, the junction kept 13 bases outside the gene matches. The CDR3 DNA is TGTGCCAGCAGCAAAGACCGGGGACAGAGGAGTGAAAAACTGTTTTTT. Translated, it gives CASSKDRGQRSEKLFF.

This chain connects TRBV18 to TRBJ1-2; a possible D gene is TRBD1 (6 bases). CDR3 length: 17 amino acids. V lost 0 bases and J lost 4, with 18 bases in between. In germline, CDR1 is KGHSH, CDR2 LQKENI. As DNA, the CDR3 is TGTGCCAGCTCACCACCGGGGGCCAGGACAACTTTCTATGGCTACACCTTC. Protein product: CASSPPGARTTFYGYTF.

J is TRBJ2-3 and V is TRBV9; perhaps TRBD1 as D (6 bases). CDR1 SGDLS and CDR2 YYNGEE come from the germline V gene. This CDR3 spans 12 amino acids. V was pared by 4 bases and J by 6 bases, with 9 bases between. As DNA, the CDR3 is TGTGCCAGCAGCCAAACAGGGGATACGCAGTATTTT. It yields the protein CASSQTGDTQYF.

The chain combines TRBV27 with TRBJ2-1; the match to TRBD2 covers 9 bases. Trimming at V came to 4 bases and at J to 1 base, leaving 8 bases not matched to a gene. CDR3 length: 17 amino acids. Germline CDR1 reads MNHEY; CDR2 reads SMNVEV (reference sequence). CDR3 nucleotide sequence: TGTGCCAGCAGTTCCCCAGCGGGAGGCTATTCCTACAATGAGCAGTTCTTC. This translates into CASSSPAGGYSYNEQFF.

In DNA form, the CDR3 reads TGTGCCAGCAGCGTAGTAGGGGAAGGGGTCGAGCAGTACTTC. Translation: CASSVVGEGVEQYF. The V call is TRBV9, the J call TRBJ2-7; D may be TRBD1 (5 bases). This CDR3 has 14 amino acids. The V gene's germline CDR1 is SGDLS and CDR2 YYNGEE. The V end lost 0 bases, the J end lost 6 bases, and 13 bases lay between the germline ends.